Each of the 21 T cell receptor beta chains below was sequenced from the same sample in a study of vaccination and CD4 T cells after COVID-19. This sample's treatment: approximately 9-day PBMC culture with coronavirus spike peptide pools or control peptides (ViraFEST assay). Their antigen targets remain unknown. Sequenced with the Oncomine TCR Beta short-read assay was DNA taken from cultured CD4+ T cells. TCRdb used MiXCR to reprocess the PCR reads, holding one entry per CDR3 protein. The data show under 20,000 distinct CDR3 sequences, about 44% seen once. The sample was CD4+ T cells from blood, cultured in vitro, taken before SARS-CoV-2 vaccination. The receptors stem from a human donor who had recovered from COVID-19.

The gene calls are TRBV20-1 and TRBJ2-3, with 9 nucleotides matching TRBD2. The CDR3 totals 14 residues. After removal of 6 bases from V and 3 bases from J, the junction contained 7 bases not matched to a gene. Germline CDR1 reads DFQATT; CDR2 reads SNEGSKA (reference sequence). The CDR3 sequence: CSAVLAGSTDTQYF. In nucleotides, the CDR3 is TGCAGTGCCGTACTAGCGGGTAGTACAGATACGCAGTATTTT.

V is TRBV7-2 and J is TRBJ1-1; TRBD1 matches 10 bases. In germline, CDR1 is SGHTA, CDR2 FQGNSA. The CDR3 totals 15 residues. V gave up 9 bases and J gave up 1 base; unmatched junction bases: 8. For the CDR3, the DNA is TGTGCCAGTCGGCGGGACAGGGGACGGAACACTGAAGCTTTCTTT. It is translated as CASRRDRGRNTEAFF.

The chain combines TRBV19 with TRBJ1-1; 9 bases align to TRBD1. With 6 bases clipped from V and 3 bases from J, the junction kept 11 bases outside the gene matches. The CDR3 contains 16 residues. Germline V lookup: CDR1 LNHDA, CDR2 SQIVND (reference sequence). DNA for the CDR3: TGTGCCAGTAGACCCATGCACACAGGGGGCTACACTGAAGCTTTCTTT. Its protein product is CASRPMHTGGYTEAFF. The entire variable domain, with the rest obtained from reference TRBV19 and TRBJ1-1, is as follows: DGGITQSPKYLFRKEGQNVTLSCEQNLNHDAMYWYRQDPGQGLRLIYYSQIVNDFQKGDIAEGYSVSREKKESFPLTVTSAQKNPTAFYLCASRPMHTGGYTEAFFGQGTRLTVV.

The V call is TRBV9, the J call TRBJ2-2; D possibly uses TRBD1 or TRBD2 (6 bases each). The CDR3 runs 15 residues. V was trimmed by 3 bases and J by 4 bases, leaving 13 bases between them. CDR1 and CDR2 from the germline V gene are SGDLS and YYNGEE. This CDR3 is CASSEGGFGTGELFF. The CDR3 bases are TGTGCCAGCAGCGAAGGGGGGTTTGGCACCGGGGAGCTGTTTTTT.

The J gene is TRBJ1-5, the V gene TRBV19; tentatively, D is TRBD1 (6 bases). The DNA end is a closer match to TRBJ2-3, so the J assignment may be wrong. Germline CDR1 reads LNHDA; CDR2 reads SQIVND (reference sequence). This CDR3 contains 13 residues. This CDR3 is CASNPQGDQPQYF. The CDR3 DNA reads as TGTGCCAGTAACCCACAGGGAGATCAGCCCCAGTATTTT.

This clonotype was counted between two and nine times. This chain joins TRBV7-2 and TRBJ1-2; D is ambiguous. The CDR3 sequence is 11 residues long. Germline-derived CDR1 and CDR2 are SGHTA and FQGNSA. Trimming left V 4 bases short and J 6 bases short, with 6 bases between. CDR3 sequence reads: CASSSWDGYTF. The CDR3 DNA reads TGTGCCAGCAGCTCTTGGGATGGCTACACCTTC.

This clonotype was detected only a few times. The CDR3 is CASSVRDRGQEQYF. The CDR3 DNA reads as TGTGCCAGCAGTGTTAGGGACAGGGGGCAAGAGCAGTACTTC. The gene calls are TRBV6-1 and TRBJ2-7, with TRBD1 matching over 12 bases. CDR3 size: 14 residues. Unmatched junction bases numbered 5, after V lost 4 bases and J lost 7 bases. The germline V gene encodes CDR1 MNHNS and CDR2 SASEGT.

The chain combines TRBV7-2 with TRBJ2-5, with TRBD1 matching over 9 bases. Germline lookup yields CDR1 SGHTA and CDR2 FQGNSA. Trimming took 4 bases from V and 5 from J; bases not matched to a gene: 5. The CDR3 is made up of 14 amino acids. CDR3 protein: CASSSDRGRETQYF. CDR3 DNA sequence: TGTGCCAGCAGCTCGGACAGGGGAAGGGAGACCCAGTACTTC.

This clonotype was counted only a few times. The CDR3 sequence: CASSRPGGRTEAFF. The CDR3 coding sequence is TGTGCCAGCAGCCGCCCGGGGGGGCGGACTGAAGCTTTCTTT. V and J are TRBV27 and TRBJ1-1, with D perhaps matching TRBD1 (6 bases). The CDR3 is 14 residues long. Germline assignment: CDR1 MNHEY and CDR2 SMNVEV (reference sequence). V was clipped by 6 bases and J by 5 bases, with 16 bases between them.

The rearrangement joins TRBV28 to TRBJ1-6; a weak D match, TRBD1 (5 bases). Trimming removed 5 bases at V and 10 bases at J, with 6 bases between. The length of the CDR3 is 11 residues. From germline, CDR1 is MDHEN and CDR2 SYDVKM. CDR3 sequence reads: CASSGGSPLHF. The CDR3 DNA reads as TGTGCCAGCAGTGGGGGATCACCCCTCCACTTT.

The chain uses TRBV20-1 and TRBJ2-7, with TRBD2 identical over 15 bases. Germline-derived CDR1 and CDR2 are DFQATT and SNEGSKA (reference sequence). V shed 4 bases and J 7 bases; nucleotides not matched to a gene: 8. This CDR3 is built from 15 residues. CDR3 in DNA: TGCAGTGCTATAAGGCCGGGACTAGCGGGAGGTGAGCAGTACTTC. As protein: CSAIRPGLAGGEQYF.

This clonotype was picked up one time. The rearrangement uses TRBV19 and TRBJ1-2; 7 bases match TRBD1. From germline, CDR1 is LNHDA and CDR2 SQIVND (reference sequence). The CDR3 contains 13 residues. After removal of 7 bases from V and 6 bases from J, the junction contained 8 bases not matched to a gene. Here the CDR3 DNA reads TGTGCCAGTACCCCCAGGGGGACTAATGGCTACACCTTC. Amino acid sequence: CASTPRGTNGYTF.

This clonotype has only a few counts. The chain recombines TRBV7-8 with TRBJ2-5; D is unresolved. Germline V lookup: CDR1 SGHVS, CDR2 FQNEAQ. V dropped 5 bases and J dropped 2 bases, with 12 bases sitting between them. The CDR3 covers 14 residues. The chain's CDR3 is CASSLRLGQETQYF. In DNA form, the CDR3 reads TGTGCCAGCAGCCTCAGGTTGGGACAAGAGACCCAGTACTTC. Looking up the rest from reference TRBV7-8 and TRBJ2-5 gives the full variable domain: GAGVSQSPRYKVAKRGQDVALRCDPISGHVSLFWYQQALGQGPEFLTYFQNEAQLDKSGLPSDRFFAERPEGSVSTLKIQRTQQEDSAVYLCASSLRLGQETQYFGPGTRLLVL.

Note on this clonotype: The junction and the germline gene differ at one end; a read error may be behind it. This sequence joins TRBV7-9 and TRBJ1-5, with D perhaps TRBD1 (5 bases). The CDR3 consists of 15 residues. Germline V CDR1 and CDR2: SEHNR, FQNEAQ (reference sequence). Here the CDR3 reads CASSQAGVAGQPQHF. CDR3 DNA: TGCGCCAGCAGTCAAGCGGGGGTGGCAGGTCAGCCCCAGCATTTT.

This clonotype was picked up a small number of times. V gene TRBV20-1 combines with J gene TRBJ2-2; D is unclear. Germline assignment: CDR1 DFQATT and CDR2 SNEGSKA (reference sequence). Trimming removed 6 bases from V and 2 bases from J, with 13 bases in between. The CDR3 consists of 14 residues. Here the CDR3 reads CSAPWRPNTGELFF. CDR3 in DNA: TGCAGTGCCCCCTGGCGGCCCAACACCGGGGAGCTGTTTTTT.

A few counts support this clonotype. The genes are TRBV20-1 and TRBJ1-1; perhaps TRBD1 as D (5 bases). The V end was cut by 0 bases, the J end by 12 bases, with 23 bases between. Germline V lookup: CDR1 DFQATT, CDR2 SNEGSKA (reference sequence). This CDR3 has 15 residues. CDR3 in amino acids: CSARDPGGSLLLTFF. CDR3 nucleotide sequence: TGCAGTGCTAGAGATCCCGGGGGTTCGCTTTTACTAACTTTCTTT.

This sequence joins TRBV19 and TRBJ2-3; 10 nucleotides align to TRBD2. V was pared by 5 bases and J by 4 bases, with 6 bases of the junction left unmatched. CDR1 and CDR2 from the germline V gene are LNHDA and SQIVND (reference sequence). This CDR3 has 15 residues. CDR3 in amino acids: CASSFLAGESDTQYF. The CDR3, as DNA: TGTGCCAGTAGTTTCCTAGCGGGAGAGTCAGATACGCAGTATTTT.

This clonotype has just a few counts. V usage is TRBV7-2 and J usage is TRBJ1-5; no clear D. V gave up 3 bases and J gave up 2 bases, with 5 bases separating them. CDR1 is SGHTA and CDR2 is FQGNSA in the germline V gene. This CDR3 has 13 residues. CDR3 in DNA: TGTGCCAGCAGCTTCCGGGGCAATCAGCCCCAGCATTTT. This gives the protein CASSFRGNQPQHF.

The count of this clonotype is one. V and J are TRBV27 and TRBJ1-5; 8 bases line up with TRBD1. There are 12 residues in the CDR3. V was pared by 6 bases and J by 5 bases, with 0 bases of the junction left unmatched. CDR1 and CDR2 (germline): MNHEY, SMNVEV (reference sequence). In DNA, the CDR3 is TGTGCCAGCAGGACAGGGGATCAGCCCCAGCATTTT. Encoded protein: CASRTGDQPQHF.

This clonotype was recorded a few times. Relative to the germline gene, one junction end is altered; a read error may explain this. This chain uses TRBV5-3 with TRBJ1-2; tentatively, D is TRBD1 (5 bases). TRBV5-3 is noted as an ORF with a role that remains uncertain. CDR3 length: 14 residues. The CDR3 reads CASSLSFGAGGYTF. CDR3 in DNA: TGTGCCAGCAGCTTGTCCTTTGGGGCTGGCGGCTACACCTTC.

A few counts support this clonotype. V usage is TRBV27 and J usage is TRBJ1-2, with TRBD1 matching 7 bases. The CDR3 runs 14 residues. Germline CDR1 and CDR2: MNHEY and SMNVEV (reference sequence). J was trimmed by 3 bases and V by 6 bases; bases with no gene match: 7. CDR3 DNA sequence: TGTGCCAGCAGACGACAGGGAAGTGACTATGGCTACACCTTC. Translated, it gives CASRRQGSDYGYTF.